This TCR beta chain was retrieved from a study of Graves' ophthalmopathy and Graves' hyperthyroidism. Turning to the study itself: Peripheral blood (taken before any treatment) was collected at initial diagnosis. The study, taken as a whole, reports: In blood appeared most of the expanded thyroid clonotypes whose frequency exceeded 0.001.

This clonotype has a count of ten or more. The antigen remains unidentified. The CDR3 is 14 amino acids. Germline loops: CDR1 SNHLY, CDR2 FYNNEI. V gave up 8 bases and J gave up 4 bases, with 14 bases separating them. Hyperthyroidism cases were recent diagnoses of under 2 months' duration in people aged 18 to 65. In this cohort, patients with other autoimmune diseases, uncontrolled infections, pregnancy or lactation were excluded. RNA transcripts were the source from which TCR beta CDR3 regions were amplified. An initial RT-PCR round employing HTBI primers preceded a second-round multiplex PCR. TCRdb analysed the multiplex PCR reads with MiXCR anew, one entry per CDR3 protein. The table lists 350,000 to 400,000 distinct CDR3 sequences, 15% to 19% of them singletons, with 5.5% to 7% in the top ten.

The chain is built from TRBV2 and TRBJ2-2, with D uncertain. This clonotype was obtained from a young woman with stable Graves' hyperthyroidism. The sample comprised peripheral blood. In DNA form, the CDR3 reads TGTGCCAGCTCCCCCCAGAGTGGCACCGGGGAGCTGTTTTTT. As protein: CASSPQSGTGELFF. The full variable domain, in which reference TRBV2 and TRBJ2-2 provide the parts outside the CDR3, is EPEVTQTPSHQVTQMGQEVILRCVPISNHLYFYWYRQILGQKVEFLVSFYNNEISEKSEIFDDQFSVERPDGSNFTLKIRSTKLEDSAMYFCASSPQSGTGELFFGEGSRLTVL.